One sample yielded the 5 T cell receptor beta chains listed below, sequenced in a study of shared clonotypes between healthy human individuals. CD8 cells classed as naive were CD45RO-negative and positively selected for CCR7, excluding terminally differentiated effector memory CD45RA+ cells. Measured with immunoSEQ multiplex PCR; TCRdb has only the in-frame clones, and not every one. The data hold approximately 2,200,000 clones, with about 93% observed a single time. Sequenced material: naive CD8+ T cells from PBMCs. The receptor source for this set is a man aged 18 to 30 in good health. Some clones in this sample may be carry-over from other donors' samples.

This chain links TRBV19 with TRBJ1-4, with D unclear. The CDR3 runs 18 residues. Germline V gene sequence: CDR1 LNHDA, CDR2 SQIVND (reference sequence). V shed 1 base and J shed 0 bases, with 15 bases lying between them. The CDR3 region is CASSIVKGPSATNEKLFF. DNA of the CDR3: TGTGCCAGTAGTATAGTAAAGGGTCCCTCTGCAACTAATGAAAAACTGTTTTTT.

The rearrangement links TRBV7-3 to TRBJ2-3; D perhaps matches TRBD2 (5 bases). Trimming removed 5 bases from V and 2 bases from J, with 14 bases in between. Germline V gives CDR1 SGHTA, CDR2 FQGTGA. The CDR3 runs to 15 residues. The DNA of the CDR3 is TGTGCCAGCAGCCCCCCAGGAGGAGCCACAGATACGCAGTATTTT. Translation gives CASSPPGGATDTQYF.

The rearrangement uses TRBV4-3 and TRBJ2-7; TRBD2 agrees at 13 bases. V dropped 0 bases and J dropped 6; count of bases not matched to a gene: 5. Germline V CDR1 and CDR2: LGHNA, YSLEER. This CDR3 spans 16 amino acids. The CDR3 DNA is TGCGCCAGCAGCCAAGACTGGACTAGCGGGAGTGCCGAGCAGTACTTC. This gives the protein CASSQDWTSGSAEQYF.

CDR3 residues: CASRPVNNEQFF. In nucleotides, the CDR3 is TGCGCCAGCAGACCCGTAAACAATGAGCAGTTCTTC. The chain carries TRBV5-1 and TRBJ2-1, with D unresolved. This CDR3 is 12 amino acids long. Trimming removed 5 bases from V and 5 bases from J, with 8 bases in between. The germline V gene encodes CDR1 SGHRS and CDR2 YFSETQ.

The chain links TRBV28 to TRBJ2-7; D possibly corresponds to TRBD2 (5 bases). The V gene's germline CDR1 is MDHEN and CDR2 SYDVKM. CDR3 length equals 15 residues. The germline V and J ends were trimmed by 8 bases and 0 bases, with 17 bases remaining between them. CDR3 bases: TGTGCCAGCGGACCCTGGGTGGGGAGCTCCTACGAGCAGTACTTC. Translation gives CASGPWVGSSYEQYF.